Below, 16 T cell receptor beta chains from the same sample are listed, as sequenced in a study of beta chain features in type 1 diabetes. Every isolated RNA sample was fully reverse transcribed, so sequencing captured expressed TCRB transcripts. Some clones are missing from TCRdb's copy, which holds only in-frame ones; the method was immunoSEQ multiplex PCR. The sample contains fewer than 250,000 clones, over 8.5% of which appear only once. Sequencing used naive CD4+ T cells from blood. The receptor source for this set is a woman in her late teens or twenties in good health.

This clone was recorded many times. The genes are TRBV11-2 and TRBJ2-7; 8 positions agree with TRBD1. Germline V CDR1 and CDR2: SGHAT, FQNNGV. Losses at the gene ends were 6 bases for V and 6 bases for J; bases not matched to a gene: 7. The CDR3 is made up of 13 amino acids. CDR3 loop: CASSRDRGSEQYF. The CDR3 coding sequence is TGTGCCAGCAGTAGAGACAGGGGCTCCGAGCAGTACTTC.

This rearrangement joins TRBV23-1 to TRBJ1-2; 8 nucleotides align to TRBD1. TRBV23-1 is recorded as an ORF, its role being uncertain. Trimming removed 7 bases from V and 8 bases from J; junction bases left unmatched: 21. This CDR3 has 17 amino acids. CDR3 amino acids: CASTLTTGENLIEGYTF. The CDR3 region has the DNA TGCGCCAGCACCCTAACGACAGGGGAGAACCTCATTGAGGGCTACACCTTC.

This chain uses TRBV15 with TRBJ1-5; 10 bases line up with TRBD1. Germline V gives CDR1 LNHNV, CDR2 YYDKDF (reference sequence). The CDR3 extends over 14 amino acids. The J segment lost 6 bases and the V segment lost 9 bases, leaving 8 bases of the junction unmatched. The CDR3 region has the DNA TGTGCCACGGGCGACAGGGGGCGAAGTCAGCCCCAGCATTTT. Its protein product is CATGDRGRSQPQHF.

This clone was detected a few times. This chain's CDR3 is CASSFGGLNTGELFF. The CDR3 DNA sequence: TGTGCCAGTAGTTTCGGCGGGTTGAACACCGGGGAGCTGTTTTTT. The chain has TRBV19 and TRBJ2-2; TRBD2 might be the D (5 bases). The CDR3 length is 15 residues. Trimming removed 5 bases at V and 1 base at J, with 11 bases between. Germline V gene sequence: CDR1 LNHDA, CDR2 SQIVND (reference sequence).

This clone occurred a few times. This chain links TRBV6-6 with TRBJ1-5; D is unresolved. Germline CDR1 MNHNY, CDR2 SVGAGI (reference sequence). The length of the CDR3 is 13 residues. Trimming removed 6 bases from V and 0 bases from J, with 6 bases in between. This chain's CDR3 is CASSTDSNQPQHF. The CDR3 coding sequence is TGTGCCAGCAGCACAGATAGCAATCAGCCCCAGCATTTT.

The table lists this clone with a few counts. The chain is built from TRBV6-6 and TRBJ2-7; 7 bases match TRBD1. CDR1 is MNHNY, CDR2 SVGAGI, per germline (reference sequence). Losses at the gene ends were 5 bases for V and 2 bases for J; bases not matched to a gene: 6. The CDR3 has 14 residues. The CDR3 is CASSAGTATYEQYF. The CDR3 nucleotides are TGTGCCAGCAGTGCCGGGACAGCTACCTACGAGCAGTACTTC.

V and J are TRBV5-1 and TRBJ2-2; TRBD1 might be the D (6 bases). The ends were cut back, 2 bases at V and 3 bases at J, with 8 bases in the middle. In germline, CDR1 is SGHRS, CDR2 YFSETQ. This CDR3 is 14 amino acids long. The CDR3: CASSLTGHTGELFF. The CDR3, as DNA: TGCGCCAGCAGCTTAACAGGGCACACCGGGGAGCTGTTTTTT.

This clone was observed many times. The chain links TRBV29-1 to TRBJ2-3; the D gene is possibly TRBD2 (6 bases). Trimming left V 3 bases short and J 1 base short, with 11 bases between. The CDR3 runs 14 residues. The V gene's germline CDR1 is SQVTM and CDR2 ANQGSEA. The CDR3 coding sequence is TGCAGCGTTGACGGGACTGGGCGCACAGATACGCAGTATTTT. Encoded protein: CSVDGTGRTDTQYF.

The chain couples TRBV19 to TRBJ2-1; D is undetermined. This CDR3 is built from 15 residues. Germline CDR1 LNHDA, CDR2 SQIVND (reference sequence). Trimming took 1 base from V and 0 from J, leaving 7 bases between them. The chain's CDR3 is CASSIGASSYNEQFF. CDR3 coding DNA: TGTGCCAGTAGTATAGGAGCCTCCTCCTACAATGAGCAGTTCTTC.

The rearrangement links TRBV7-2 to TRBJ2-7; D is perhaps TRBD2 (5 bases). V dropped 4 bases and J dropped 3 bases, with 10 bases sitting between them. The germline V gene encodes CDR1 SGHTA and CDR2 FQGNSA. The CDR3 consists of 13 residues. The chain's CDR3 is CASSYGLYYEQYF. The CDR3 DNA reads TGTGCCAGCAGCTACGGACTTTACTACGAGCAGTACTTC.

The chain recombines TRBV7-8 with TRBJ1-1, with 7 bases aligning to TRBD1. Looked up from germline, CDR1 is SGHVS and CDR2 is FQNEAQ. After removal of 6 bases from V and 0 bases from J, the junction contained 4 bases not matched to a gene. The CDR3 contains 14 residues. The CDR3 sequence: CASRRGQMNTEAFF. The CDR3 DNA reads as TGTGCCAGCAGAAGGGGGCAGATGAACACTGAAGCTTTCTTT. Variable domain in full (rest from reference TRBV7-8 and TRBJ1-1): GAGVSQSPRYKVAKRGQDVALRCDPISGHVSLFWYQQALGQGPEFLTYFQNEAQLDKSGLPSDRFFAERPEGSVSTLKIQRTQQEDSAVYLCASRRGQMNTEAFFGQGTRLTVV.

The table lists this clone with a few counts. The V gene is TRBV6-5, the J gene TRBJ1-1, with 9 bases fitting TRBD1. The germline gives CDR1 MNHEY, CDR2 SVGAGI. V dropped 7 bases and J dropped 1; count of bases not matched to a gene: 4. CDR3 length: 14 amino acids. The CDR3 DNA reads TGTGCCAGCATCGGACAGGGGCGGAACACTGAAGCTTTCTTT. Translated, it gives CASIGQGRNTEAFF.

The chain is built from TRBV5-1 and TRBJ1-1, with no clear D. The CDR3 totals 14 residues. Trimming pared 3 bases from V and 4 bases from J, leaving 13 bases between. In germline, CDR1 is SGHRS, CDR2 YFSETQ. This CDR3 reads CASSSTEEATEAFF. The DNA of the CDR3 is TGCGCCAGCAGCTCAACAGAGGAGGCCACTGAAGCTTTCTTT.

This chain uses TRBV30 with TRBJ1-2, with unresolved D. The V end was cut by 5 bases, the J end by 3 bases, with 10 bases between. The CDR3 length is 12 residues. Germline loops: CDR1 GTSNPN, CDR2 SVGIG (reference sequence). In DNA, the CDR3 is TGTGCCTGGTCAGGCCAGCACTATGGCTACACCTTC. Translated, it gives CAWSGQHYGYTF. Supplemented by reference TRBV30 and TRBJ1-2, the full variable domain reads SQTIHQWPATLVQPVGSPLSLECTVEGTSNPNLYWYRQAAGRGLQLLFYSVGIGQISSEVPQNLSASRPQDRQFILSSKKLLLSDSGFYLCAWSGQHYGYTFGSGTRLTVV.

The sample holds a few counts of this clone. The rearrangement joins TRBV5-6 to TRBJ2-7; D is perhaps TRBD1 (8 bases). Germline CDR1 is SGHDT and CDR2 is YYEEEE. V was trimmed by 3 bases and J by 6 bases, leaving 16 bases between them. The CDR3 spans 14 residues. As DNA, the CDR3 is TGTGCCAGCAGCTACCGAGCGGGACAGGTCGAGCAGTACTTC. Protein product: CASSYRAGQVEQYF.

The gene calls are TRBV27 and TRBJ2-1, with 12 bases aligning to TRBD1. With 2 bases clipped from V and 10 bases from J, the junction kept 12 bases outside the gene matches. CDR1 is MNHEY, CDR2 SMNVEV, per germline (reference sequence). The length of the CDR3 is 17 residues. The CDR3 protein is CASSLATGTGGRGEQFF. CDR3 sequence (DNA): TGTGCCAGCAGTTTAGCCACCGGGACAGGGGGCCGGGGGGAGCAGTTCTTC.